The T cell receptor (beta chain) under discussion was sequenced for a study of regulatory T cells in long-lasting Graves disease. The overall study: Recently diagnosed Graves' patients had received antithyroid drugs for under 3 months. General study findings and limits: The work looked only at peripheral blood and did not look at thyroid tissue.

Arm-PCR of CDR3 regions with iRepertoire HTBI primers generated TCR beta libraries. TCRdb passed the multiplex PCR reads through MiXCR, listing each CDR3 protein once. The sample records about 400,000 distinct CDR3 sequences, roughly a sixth being singletons. Regarding time point: newly diagnosed GD, antithyroid drugs for less than 3 months. TCR sequences were obtained from RNA taken from PBMCs. Regarding this clonotype: Its specificity is not known. Given a much more abundant clone one base away, this may be a read error.

The starting material was peripheral blood mononuclear cells (PBMCs), obtained at new diagnosis, from a patient treated with antithyroid drugs. This sequence was found in a female donor with Graves disease.

This CDR3 reads CTSSEVAFF. CDR3 in DNA: TGTACCAGCAGTGAAGTGGCTTTCTTT. This chain links TRBV2 with TRBJ1-1, with unresolved D. The CDR3 consists of 9 residues. Germline V gives CDR1 SNHLY, CDR2 FYNNEI.